These 8 T cell receptor beta chains came from one sample sequenced in a study of breast tumors, draining lymph nodes, adjacent tissues. TCRdb reprocessed the multiplex PCR reads with MiXCR, giving one entry per CDR3 protein. The sample holds more than 100,000 distinct CDR3 sequences; around 20% are singletons and the top ten take around 2.7%. Samples came from axillary lymph nodes draining the breast cancer. The sequenced material came from axillary lymph node tissue. These TCRs come from a female donor with breast cancer. Some clones in this sample may be carry-over from other donors' samples.

Of note for this clonotype: This may arise from a read error, as a much more abundant clone is one base away. The J gene is TRBJ2-1, the V gene TRBV11-3; 11 nucleotides line up with TRBD2. Unmatched junction bases numbered 8, after V lost 5 bases and J lost 2 bases. This CDR3 spans 17 amino acids. Germline V lookup: CDR1 SGHNT, CDR2 YENEEA. The CDR3 nucleotides are TGTGCCAGCAGCCCCAATAGCGGGAGGGTCGCCTACAATGAGCAGTTCTTC. It yields the protein CASSPNSGRVAYNEQFF. Based on the CDR3 plus reference TRBV11-3 and TRBJ2-1, the full variable domain is EAGVVQSPRYKIIEKKQPVAFWCNPISGHNTLYWYLQNLGQGPELLIRYENEEAVDDSQLPKDRFSAERLKGVDSTLKIQPAELGDSAVYLCASSPNSGRVAYNEQFFGPGTRLTVL.

As regards this clonotype: Given a much more abundant clone one base away, this may be a read error. CDR3 region: CASGLVATLYNEQFF. DNA for the CDR3: TGTGCCAGCGGCTTAGTGGCGACTCTTTACAATGAGCAGTTCTTC. The V and J genes are TRBV11-2 and TRBJ2-1; D remains unclear. The CDR3 covers 15 residues. CDR1 is SGHAT and CDR2 is FQNNGV in the germline V gene. Together with reference TRBV11-2 and TRBJ2-1, the CDR3 gives the full variable domain: EAGVAQSPRYKIIEKRQSVAFWCNPISGHATLYWYQQILGQGPKLLIQFQNNGVVDDSQLPKDRFSAERLKGVDSTLKIQPAKLEDSAVYLCASGLVATLYNEQFFGPGTRLTVL.

This clonotype was counted ten times or more. The genes are TRBV6-5 and TRBJ2-3, with 7 bases lining up with TRBD2. CDR1 and CDR2 from the germline V gene are MNHEY and SVGAGI. The V gene end was trimmed by 7 bases and the J gene end by 10 bases; junction bases not matched to a gene: 11. The CDR3 contains 13 residues. The CDR3 loop reads CASTPRGDGPQYF. The CDR3 DNA reads as TGTGCCAGCACCCCACGGGGGGACGGCCCGCAGTATTTT.

This clonotype has a handful of counts. This sequence joins TRBV6-2 or TRBV6-3 and TRBJ1-2; D call uncertain. The germline CDR1 and CDR2 sequences are MNHEY and SVGEGT. The V end was cut by 9 bases, the J end by 6 bases, with 11 bases between. This CDR3 has 11 amino acids. Here the CDR3 DNA reads TGTGCCAGGGATGAGGGCCATGGCTACACCTTC. Its protein product is CARDEGHGYTF.

Concerning this clonotype: A much larger clonotype is one base distant, so this may be a read error. The chain carries TRBV5-1 and TRBJ2-5, with D perhaps TRBD2 (5 bases). This CDR3 is 11 amino acids long. The germline gives CDR1 SGHRS, CDR2 YFSETQ. CDR3 amino acids: CASGLEATQYF. DNA for the CDR3: TGCGCCAGCGGCTTGGAGGCGACCCAGTACTTC.

This clonotype was observed at least ten times. This chain links TRBV5-1 with TRBJ2-1, with 8 bases that match TRBD1. J gave up 8 bases and V 4 bases, and 11 bases lay outside the gene matches. Per the germline V gene, CDR1 is SGHRS and CDR2 is YFSETQ. There are 15 residues in the CDR3. DNA of the CDR3: TGCGCCAGCAGCAGTCCGGGACAGGCAGGGTATGAGCAGTTCTTC. Its protein product is CASSSPGQAGYEQFF.

This clonotype came up many times. V gene TRBV12-3 or TRBV12-4 combines with J gene TRBJ2-1; D may be TRBD1 (6 bases). Trimming took 3 bases from V and 0 from J, leaving 12 bases between them. CDR3 length: 16 amino acids. CDR3 bases: TGTGCCAGCAGTTTGGGGGCTTTGAGCTCCTACAATGAGCAGTTCTTC. Translating it yields CASSLGALSSYNEQFF.

This clonotype has more than one count but fewer than ten. This rearrangement joins TRBV11-2 to TRBJ1-3; no clear D gene. The germline gives CDR1 SGHAT, CDR2 FQNNGV. V shed 5 bases and J shed 0 bases, with 8 bases lying between them. The CDR3 runs to 14 residues. The CDR3 nucleotides read TGTGCCAGCAGCCCGCCGGGCTCTGGAAACACCATATATTTT. This gives the protein CASSPPGSGNTIYF.